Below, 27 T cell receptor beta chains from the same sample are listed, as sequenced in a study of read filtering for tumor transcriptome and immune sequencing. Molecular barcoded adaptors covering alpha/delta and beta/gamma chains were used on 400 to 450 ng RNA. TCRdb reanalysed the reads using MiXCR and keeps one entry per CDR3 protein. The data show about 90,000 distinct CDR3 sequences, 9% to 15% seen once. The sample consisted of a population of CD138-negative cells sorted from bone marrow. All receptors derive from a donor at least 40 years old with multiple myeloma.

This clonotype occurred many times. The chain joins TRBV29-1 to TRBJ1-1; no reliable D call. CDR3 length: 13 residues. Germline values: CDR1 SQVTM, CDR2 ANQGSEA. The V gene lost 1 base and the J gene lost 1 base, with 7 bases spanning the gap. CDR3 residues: CSVEVSRNTEAFF. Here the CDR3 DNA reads TGCAGCGTTGAAGTTAGCAGGAACACTGAAGCTTTCTTT.

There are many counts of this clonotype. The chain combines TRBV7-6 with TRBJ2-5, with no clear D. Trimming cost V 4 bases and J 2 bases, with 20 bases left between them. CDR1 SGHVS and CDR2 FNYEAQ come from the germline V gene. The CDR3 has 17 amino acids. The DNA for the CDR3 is TGTGCCAGCAGCTCCGGGCCGACACTTTCCCCTCAAGAGACCCAGTACTTC. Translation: CASSSGPTLSPQETQYF.

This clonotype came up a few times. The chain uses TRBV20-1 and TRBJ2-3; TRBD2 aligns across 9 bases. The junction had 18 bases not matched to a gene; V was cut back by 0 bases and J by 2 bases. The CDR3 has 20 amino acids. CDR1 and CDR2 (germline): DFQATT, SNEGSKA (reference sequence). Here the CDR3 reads CSARDSHRGRALAHTDTQYF. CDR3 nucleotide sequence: TGCAGTGCTAGAGATTCTCATCGCGGGAGGGCCTTGGCACACACAGATACGCAGTATTTT.

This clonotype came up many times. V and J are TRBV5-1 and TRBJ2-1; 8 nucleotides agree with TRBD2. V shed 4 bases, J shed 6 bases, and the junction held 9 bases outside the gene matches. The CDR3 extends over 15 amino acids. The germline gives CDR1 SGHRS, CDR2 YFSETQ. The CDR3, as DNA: TGCGCCAGCAGCATCACTAGCGGAGCCTCCAATGAGCAGTTCTTC. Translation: CASSITSGASNEQFF.

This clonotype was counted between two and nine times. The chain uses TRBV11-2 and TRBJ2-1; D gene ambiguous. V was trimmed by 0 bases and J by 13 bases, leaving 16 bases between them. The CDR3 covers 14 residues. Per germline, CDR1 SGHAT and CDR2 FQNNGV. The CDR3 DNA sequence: TGTGCCAGCAGCTTAGAGCAGCCCGTTGTCACTCAGTTCTTC. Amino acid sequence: CASSLEQPVVTQFF.

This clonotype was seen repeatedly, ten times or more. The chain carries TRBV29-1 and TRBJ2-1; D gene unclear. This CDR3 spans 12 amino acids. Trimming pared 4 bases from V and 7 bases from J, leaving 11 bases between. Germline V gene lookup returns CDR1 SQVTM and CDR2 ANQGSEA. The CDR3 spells CSVVGLSNEQFF. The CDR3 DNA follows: TGCAGCGTTGTTGGATTGTCAAATGAGCAGTTCTTC.

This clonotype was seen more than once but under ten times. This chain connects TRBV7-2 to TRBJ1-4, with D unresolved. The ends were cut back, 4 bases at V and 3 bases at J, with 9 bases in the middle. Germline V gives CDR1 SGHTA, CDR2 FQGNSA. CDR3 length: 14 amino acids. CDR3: CASSSSSPNEKLFF. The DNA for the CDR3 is TGTGCCAGCAGCTCGTCGAGTCCTAATGAAAAACTGTTTTTT.

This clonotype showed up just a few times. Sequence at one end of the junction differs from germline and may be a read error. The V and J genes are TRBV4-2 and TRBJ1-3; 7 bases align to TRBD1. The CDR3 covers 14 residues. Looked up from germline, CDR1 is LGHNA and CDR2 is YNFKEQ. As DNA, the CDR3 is TGTGCCAGCAGCCGACAGGGTGCGGGAAGCACCATATATTTT. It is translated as CASSRQGAGSTIYF.

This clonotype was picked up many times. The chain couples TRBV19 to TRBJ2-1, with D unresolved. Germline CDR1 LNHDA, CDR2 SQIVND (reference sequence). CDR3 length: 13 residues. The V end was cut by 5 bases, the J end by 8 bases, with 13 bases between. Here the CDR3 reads CASSFGLYYEQFF. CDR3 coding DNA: TGTGCCAGTAGTTTTGGCCTTTATTATGAGCAGTTCTTC.

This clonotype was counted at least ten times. DNA for the CDR3: TGTGCCAGCAGCGCCCCAGGGGGCCAGGAGACCCAGTACTTC. Translated: CASSAPGGQETQYF. The V gene is TRBV7-9, the J gene TRBJ2-5; 8 bases map to TRBD1. The CDR3 is made up of 14 amino acids. Germline assignment: CDR1 SEHNR and CDR2 FQNEAQ (reference sequence). The junction had 7 bases not matched to a gene; V was cut back by 5 bases and J by 5 bases.

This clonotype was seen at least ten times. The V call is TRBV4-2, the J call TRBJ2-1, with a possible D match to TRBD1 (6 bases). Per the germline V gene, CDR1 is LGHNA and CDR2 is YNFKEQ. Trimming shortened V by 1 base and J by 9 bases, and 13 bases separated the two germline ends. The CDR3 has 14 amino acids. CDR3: CASSQGGGTSEQFF. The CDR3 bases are TGTGCCAGCAGCCAAGGAGGGGGTACTAGTGAGCAGTTCTTC.

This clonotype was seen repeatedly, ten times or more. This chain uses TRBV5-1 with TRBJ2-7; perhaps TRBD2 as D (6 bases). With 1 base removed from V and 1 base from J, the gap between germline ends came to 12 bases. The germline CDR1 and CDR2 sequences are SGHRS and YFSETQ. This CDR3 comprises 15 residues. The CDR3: CASSLSGTGSYEQYF. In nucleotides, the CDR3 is TGCGCCAGCAGCTTGAGTGGGACTGGATCCTACGAGCAGTACTTC.

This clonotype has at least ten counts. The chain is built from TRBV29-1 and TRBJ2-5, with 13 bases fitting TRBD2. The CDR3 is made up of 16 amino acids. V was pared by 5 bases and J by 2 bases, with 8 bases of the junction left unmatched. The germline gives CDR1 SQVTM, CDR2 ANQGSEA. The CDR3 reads CSVHGGLAGIQETQYF. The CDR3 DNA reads TGCAGCGTTCACGGGGGACTAGCGGGAATACAAGAGACCCAGTACTTC.

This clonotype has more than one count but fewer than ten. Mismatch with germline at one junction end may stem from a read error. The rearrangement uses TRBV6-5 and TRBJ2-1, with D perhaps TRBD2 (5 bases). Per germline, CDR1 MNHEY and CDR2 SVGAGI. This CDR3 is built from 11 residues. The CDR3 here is CTSSAEREQFF. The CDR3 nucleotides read TGTACCAGCAGTGCGGAGCGGGAGCAGTTCTTC.

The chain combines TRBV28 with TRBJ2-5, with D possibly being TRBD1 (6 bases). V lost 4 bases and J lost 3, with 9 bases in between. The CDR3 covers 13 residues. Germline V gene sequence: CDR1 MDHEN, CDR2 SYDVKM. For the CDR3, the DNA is TGTGCCAGCAGTTGGGCAGGGGAAGAGACCCAGTACTTC. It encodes CASSWAGEETQYF. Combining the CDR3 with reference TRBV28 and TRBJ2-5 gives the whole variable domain DVKVTQSSRYLVKRTGEKVFLECVQDMDHENMFWYRQDPGLGLRLIYFSYDVKMKEKGDIPEGYSVSREKKERFSLILESASTNQTSMYLCASSWAGEETQYFGPGTRLLVL.

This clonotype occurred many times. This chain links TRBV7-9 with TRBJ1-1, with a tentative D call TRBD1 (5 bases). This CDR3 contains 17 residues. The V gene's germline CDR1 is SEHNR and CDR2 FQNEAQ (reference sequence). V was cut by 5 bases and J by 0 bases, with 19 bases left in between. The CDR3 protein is CASSPGTPTLMNTEAFF. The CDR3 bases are TGTGCCAGCAGCCCTGGGACGCCAACCCTTATGAACACTGAAGCTTTCTTT.

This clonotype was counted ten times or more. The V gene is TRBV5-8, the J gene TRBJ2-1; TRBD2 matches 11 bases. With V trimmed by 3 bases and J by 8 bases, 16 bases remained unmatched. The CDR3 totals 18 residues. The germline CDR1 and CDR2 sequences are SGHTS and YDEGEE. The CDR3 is CASSSGSGSGRAIHEQFF. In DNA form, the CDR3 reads TGTGCCAGCAGCTCCGGGAGTGGTAGCGGGAGGGCAATCCATGAGCAGTTCTTC.

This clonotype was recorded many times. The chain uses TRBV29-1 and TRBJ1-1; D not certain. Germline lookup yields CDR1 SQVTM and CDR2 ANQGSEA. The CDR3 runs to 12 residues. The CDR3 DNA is TGCTCCTACCGGACGGAGAACACTGAAGCTTTCTTT. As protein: CSYRTENTEAFF.

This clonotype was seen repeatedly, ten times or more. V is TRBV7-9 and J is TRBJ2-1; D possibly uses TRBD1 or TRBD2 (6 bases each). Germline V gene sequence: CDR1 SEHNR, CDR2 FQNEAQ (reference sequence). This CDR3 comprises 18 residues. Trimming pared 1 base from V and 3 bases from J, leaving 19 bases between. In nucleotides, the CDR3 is TGTGCCAGCAGCTTAGAGGGGGGAATGACGGCATACTACAATGAGCAGTTCTTC. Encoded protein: CASSLEGGMTAYYNEQFF.

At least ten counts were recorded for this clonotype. CDR3 nucleotides: TGTGCCAGCAGCTTAAGGACTAGCGGGAGGGTGTGGGAGCAGTTCTTC. It encodes CASSLRTSGRVWEQFF. The rearrangement links TRBV5-4 to TRBJ2-1; the match to TRBD2 covers 15 bases. The CDR3 is 16 amino acids. The J segment lost 10 bases and the V segment lost 2 bases, leaving 7 bases of the junction unmatched. CDR1 SGHNT and CDR2 YYREEE come from the germline V gene (reference sequence).

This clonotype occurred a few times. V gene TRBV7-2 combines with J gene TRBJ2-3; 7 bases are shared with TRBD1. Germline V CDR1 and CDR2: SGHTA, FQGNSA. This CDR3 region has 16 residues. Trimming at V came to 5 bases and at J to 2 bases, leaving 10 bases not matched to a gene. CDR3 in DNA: TGTGCCAGCAGCCCCGGACAGGTCGCTAACACAGATACGCAGTATTTT. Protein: CASSPGQVANTDTQYF.

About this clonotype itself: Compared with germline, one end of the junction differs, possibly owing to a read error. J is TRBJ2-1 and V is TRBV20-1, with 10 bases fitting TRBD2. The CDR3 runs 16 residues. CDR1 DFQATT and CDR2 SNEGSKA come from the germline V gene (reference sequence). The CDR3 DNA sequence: TGCAGTGCCCAGACTAGCGGGTTGAGCTCCTACAAGGAGCAGTTCTTC. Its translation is CSAQTSGLSSYKEQFF.

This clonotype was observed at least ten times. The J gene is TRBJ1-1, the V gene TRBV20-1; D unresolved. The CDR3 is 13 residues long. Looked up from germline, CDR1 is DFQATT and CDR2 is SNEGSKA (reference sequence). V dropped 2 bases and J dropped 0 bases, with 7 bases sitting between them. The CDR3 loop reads CSARQELNTEAFF. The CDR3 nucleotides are TGCAGTGCTAGACAGGAGTTGAACACTGAAGCTTTCTTT.

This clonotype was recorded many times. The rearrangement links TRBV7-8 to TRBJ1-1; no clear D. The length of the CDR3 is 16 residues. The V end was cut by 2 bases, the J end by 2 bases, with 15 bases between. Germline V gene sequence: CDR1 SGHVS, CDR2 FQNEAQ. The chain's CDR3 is CASSLNVGRVNTEAFF. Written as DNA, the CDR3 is TGTGCCAGCAGCTTAAACGTGGGGAGGGTAAACACTGAAGCTTTCTTT.

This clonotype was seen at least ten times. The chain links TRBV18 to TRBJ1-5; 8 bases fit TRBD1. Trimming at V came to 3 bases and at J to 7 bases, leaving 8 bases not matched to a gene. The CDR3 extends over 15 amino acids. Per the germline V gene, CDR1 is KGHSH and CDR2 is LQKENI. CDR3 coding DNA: TGTGCCAGCTCACCCTCGGACAGGGCGTTCCAGCCCCAGCATTTT. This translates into CASSPSDRAFQPQHF.

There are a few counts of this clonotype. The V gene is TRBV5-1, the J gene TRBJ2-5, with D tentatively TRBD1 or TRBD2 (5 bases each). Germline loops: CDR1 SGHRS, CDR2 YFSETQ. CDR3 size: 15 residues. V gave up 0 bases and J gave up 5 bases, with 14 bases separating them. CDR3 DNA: TGCGCCAGCAGCTTGGGAGTAGGGGAGTCCGAGACCCAGTACTTC. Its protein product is CASSLGVGESETQYF.

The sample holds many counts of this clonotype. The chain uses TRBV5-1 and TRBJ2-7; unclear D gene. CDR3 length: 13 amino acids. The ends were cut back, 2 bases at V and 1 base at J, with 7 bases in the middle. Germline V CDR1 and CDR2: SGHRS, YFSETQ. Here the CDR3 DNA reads TGCGCCAGCAGCTTTCAGGCTTCCTACGAGCAGTACTTC. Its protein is CASSFQASYEQYF.